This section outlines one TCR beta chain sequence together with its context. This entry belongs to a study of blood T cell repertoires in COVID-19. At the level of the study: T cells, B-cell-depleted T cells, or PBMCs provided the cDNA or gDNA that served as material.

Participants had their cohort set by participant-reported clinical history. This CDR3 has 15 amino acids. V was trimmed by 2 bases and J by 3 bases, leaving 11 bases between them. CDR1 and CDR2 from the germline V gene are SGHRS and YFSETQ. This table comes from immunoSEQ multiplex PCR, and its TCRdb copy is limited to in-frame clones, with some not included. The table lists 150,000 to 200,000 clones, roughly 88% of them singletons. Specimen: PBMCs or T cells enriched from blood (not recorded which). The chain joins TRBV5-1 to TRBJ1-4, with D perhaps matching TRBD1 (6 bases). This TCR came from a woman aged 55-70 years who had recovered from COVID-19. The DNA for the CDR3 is TGCGCCAGCAGCTTACAGGGTCGGGCTAATGAAAAACTGTTTTTT. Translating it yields CASSLQGRANEKLFF.